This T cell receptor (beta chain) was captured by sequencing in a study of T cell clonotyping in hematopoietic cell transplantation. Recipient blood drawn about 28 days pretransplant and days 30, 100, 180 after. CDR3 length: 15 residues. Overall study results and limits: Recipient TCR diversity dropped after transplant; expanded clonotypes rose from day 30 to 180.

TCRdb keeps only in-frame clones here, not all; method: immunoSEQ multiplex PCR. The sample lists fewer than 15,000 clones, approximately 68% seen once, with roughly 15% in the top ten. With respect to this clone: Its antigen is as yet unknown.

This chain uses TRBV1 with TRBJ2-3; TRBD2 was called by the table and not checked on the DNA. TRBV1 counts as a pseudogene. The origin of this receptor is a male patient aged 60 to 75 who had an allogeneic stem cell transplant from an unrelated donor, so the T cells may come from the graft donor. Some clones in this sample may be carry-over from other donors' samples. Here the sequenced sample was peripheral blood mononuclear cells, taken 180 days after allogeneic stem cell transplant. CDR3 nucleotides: TGCACCAGCAGCCATAAACGGGGGGGTTCAGATACGCAGTATTTT. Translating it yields CTSSHKRGGSDTQYF.